Sequencing of this TCR beta chain was carried out in a study of blood T cell repertoires in COVID-19. Whole-study context: Both acute and convalescent COVID-19 samples were obtained from the United States, Italy and Spain. T cells, B-cell-depleted T cells, or PBMCs provided the cDNA or gDNA that served as material.

Authors' processing steps: For nucleated cells, counts were estimated from reference gene primer amplification. TCRdb's copy holds only in-frame clones and misses some; the assay was immunoSEQ multiplex PCR. D and trimming were read from the DNA, whereas the V and J calls and clone size are those reported in that table. Here the sample spans 120,000 to 150,000 clones, around 87% being singletons. The germline V gene encodes CDR1 KGHSH and CDR2 LQKENI. V lost 2 bases to trimming and J lost 6 bases, with 13 bases between them. The CDR3 sequence is 15 residues long. This clone was picked up one time. Material for sequencing was peripheral blood. V and J are TRBV18 and TRBJ1-4; a weak D match, TRBD1 (6 bases). The receptor was derived from a woman between 45 and 65 years old with active or convalescent COVID-19. Written as DNA, the CDR3 is TGTGCCAGCTCACCATTTCGGGGGGCCGATGAAAAACTGTTTTTT. Translating gives CASSPFRGADEKLFF.